These 7 T cell receptor beta chains originate from one sample sequenced in a study of shared clonotypes between healthy human individuals. TCRdb keeps only in-frame clones here, not all; method: immunoSEQ multiplex PCR. The table includes roughly 2.4 million clones, roughly 95% detected once. Sequencing was done on a sample of naive CD4+ T cells sorted from blood. Sample subset: CD45RA+ positively selected. All receptors come from a man younger than 35 in good health.

This clone was picked up one time. The V gene is TRBV7-6, the J gene TRBJ2-7; possible D gene TRBD2, 5 bases. The germline V and J ends were trimmed by 5 bases and 3 bases, with 20 bases remaining between them. The CDR3 is made up of 16 amino acids. Germline CDR1 reads SGHVS; CDR2 reads FNYEAQ. The CDR3 region is CASSPRGRLKFYEQYF. CDR3 in DNA: TGTGCCAGCAGCCCTCGAGGGCGGCTTAAATTCTACGAGCAGTACTTC.

The chain recombines TRBV5-1 with TRBJ1-4; TRBD1 is a possible D gene (6 bases). Deletions cut 3 bases from V and 7 bases from J, with 22 bases between. CDR3 size: 17 residues. Germline V lookup: CDR1 SGHRS, CDR2 YFSETQ. The CDR3 sequence: CASSSSTGMGGIEKLFF. The CDR3 coding sequence is TGCGCCAGCAGCTCGTCGACAGGAATGGGCGGAATTGAAAAACTGTTTTTT.

The chain is built from TRBV11-2 and TRBJ2-4; 13 positions agree with TRBD2. From germline, CDR1 is SGHAT and CDR2 FQNNGV. The ends lost 5 bases at V and 0 bases at J; junction bases unmatched: 4. This CDR3 spans 17 amino acids. CDR3: CASSPGTSGKAKNIQYF. CDR3 sequence (DNA): TGTGCCAGCAGCCCCGGGACTAGCGGGAAAGCCAAAAACATTCAGTACTTC.

The rearrangement links TRBV7-2 to TRBJ2-7; a weak D match, TRBD2 (5 bases). The CDR3 loop spans 15 amino acids. The V and J ends lost 1 base and 6 bases respectively, with 16 bases between them. Germline V gene sequence: CDR1 SGHTA, CDR2 FQGNSA. The CDR3 sequence: CASSLVGDGVFEQYF. The CDR3 DNA follows: TGTGCCAGCAGCTTAGTTGGAGACGGGGTTTTCGAGCAGTACTTC. The whole variable domain, filled in from reference TRBV7-2 and TRBJ2-7, reads GAGVSQSPSNKVTEKGKDVELRCDPISGHTALYWYRQSLGQGLEFLIYFQGNSAPDKSGLPSDRFSAERTGGSVSTLTIQRTQQEDSAVYLCASSLVGDGVFEQYFGPGTRLTVT.

The genes are TRBV6-1 and TRBJ1-2; 7 bases align to TRBD1. This CDR3 has 14 residues. With V trimmed by 6 bases and J by 4 bases, 8 bases remained unmatched. Germline V gene data show CDR1 as MNHNS and CDR2 as SASEGT. This chain's CDR3 is CASSRQGESYGYTF. DNA for the CDR3: TGTGCCAGCAGCCGACAGGGAGAGAGCTATGGCTACACCTTC.

The chain uses TRBV5-3 and TRBJ1-2; no reliable D call. TRBV5-3 is assigned to the ORF class and has an uncertain function. CDR3 length equals 13 residues. Trimming cost V 1 base and J 0 bases, with 4 bases left between them. Here the CDR3 reads CARSLTANYGYTF. The CDR3 DNA is TGTGCCAGAAGCTTGACGGCTAACTATGGCTACACCTTC.

The CDR3 region is CASSSIGAGTDTQYF. CDR3 in DNA: TGCGCCAGCAGCTCGATAGGGGCAGGGACAGATACGCAGTATTTT. The V call is TRBV5-1, the J call TRBJ2-3; weak D call: TRBD1 (5 bases). V lost 3 bases to trimming and J lost 3 bases, with 14 bases between them. Germline V gene sequence: CDR1 SGHRS, CDR2 YFSETQ. This CDR3 region has 15 residues.